The clone carrying this TCR beta chain appeared many times. Its target is not known. This sample was taken from a study of CD8+CD57+ T cells in acquired aplastic anemia. Study background: On average, sorted CD4+ and CD8+ cells gave 3.2 ug of DNA. Study-wide results and limits: Patients and controls were found to share approximately 31 CD8+ CDR3 sequences.

Germline V gene data show CDR1 as SGDLS and CDR2 as YYNGEE. The CDR3 totals 15 residues. J gave up 1 base and V 2 bases, and 3 bases lay outside the gene matches. An expansion of CD8+CD57+ cells by flow cytometry had been shown in patients chosen for sequencing. Genomic DNA constituted the template upon which TCR beta VDJ and CDR3 profiling was performed. TCRdb reprocessed the reads with MiXCR, giving one entry per CDR3 protein. The profile covers about 240,000 distinct CDR3 sequences, with around 46% appearing a single time and over 7.5% taken by the ten largest. Sequencing used sorted CD4+, CD8+, or CD8+CD57+ T cells (not recorded which) from PBMCs. This sequence joins TRBV9 and TRBJ2-5; 9 nucleotides agree with TRBD1. The source is a human donor with aplastic anemia. The CDR3 protein is CASSVGTGIQETQYF. CDR3 DNA sequence: TGTGCCAGCAGCGTGGGGACAGGGATCCAAGAGACCCAGTACTTC.